This TCR beta chain was found in a study of T cell clones after liver transplantation. Sequenced by immunoSEQ multiplex PCR; TCRdb stores in-frame clones only, minus some. The repertoire holds tens of thousands of clones, with approximately 87% as singletons. Trimming cost V 7 bases and J 5 bases; bases outside gene matches: 7. This CDR3 is built from 14 residues. Germline V CDR1 and CDR2: SGHTA, FQGTGA. The sample was CD4+ T cells from blood, taken at the 22-month timepoint. This chain connects TRBV7-3 to TRBJ1-1; 10 bases are shared with TRBD1. The source is a human patient who received a liver transplant. Some T cells could come from the graft donor. The CDR3: CASKRQGAETEAFF. The CDR3 coding sequence is TGTGCCAGCAAGAGACAGGGGGCAGAGACTGAAGCTTTCTTT.